This is a list of T cell receptor beta chains from one sample in a study of T-cell reconstitution after alpha-beta-depleted transplantation in children. MiXCR, applied by TCRdb to the PCR reads, yields one record per CDR3 protein. The table has more than 45,000 distinct CDR3 sequences, roughly half seen once. This material consisted of peripheral blood, taken before TCRalphabeta/CD19-depleted stem cell transplant. The origin of the receptors is a boy under two years old with SCID, due to receive a stem cell transplant. The CDR3 runs from the conserved cysteine through the conserved F or W. The order of the fields is D gene, clone size, J gene, V gene, CDR3 DNA, CDR3 protein. The D gene is left open where the match is weak. Expanded clones are given a class, and other clones once, few, many or no size at all.

TRBD2	few	TRBJ2-1	TRBV4-3	TGCGCCAGCAGCCAAGAAGCGGGGGCCCCTGACGAGCAGTTCTTC	CASSQEAGAPDEQFF
NA	NA	TRBJ2-3	TRBV4-2	TGTGCCAGCAGCCAAGAATCGGGGCGGGTTCCTTCCTTTTTAGATACGCAGTATTTT	CASSQESGRVPSFLDTQYF
NA	few	TRBJ1-1	TRBV20-1	TGCAGTGCCCGCCCATTTGGGCAGGGGAGGGGTGAAGCTTTCTTT	CSARPFGQGRGEAFF
NA	many	TRBJ2-5	TRBV5-1	TGCGCCAGCAGCTTGGGAACACTCAACCAAGAGACCCAGTACTTC	CASSLGTLNQETQYF
TRBD1	NA	TRBJ2-2	TRBV3-1	TGTGCCAGCAGCCACCGACAGGGGTACACCGGGGAGCTGTTTTTT	CASSHRQGYTGELFF
TRBD2	many	TRBJ2-3	TRBV4-2	TGTGCCAGCAGCCAAGAGTTAGCGGGGGGAACAGATACGCAGTATTTT	CASSQELAGGTDTQYF
TRBD2	few	TRBJ2-3	TRBV20-1	TGCAGTGCTAGGCCGCCGGGCAGCGGGGAAGTTACGCAGTATTTT	CSARPPGSGEVTQYF
NA	many	TRBJ2-5	TRBV9	TGTGCCAGCAGCCCAGAGGGCGACGTGGGCGCCTCGGAGACCCAGTACTTC	CASSPEGDVGASETQYF
TRBD1	few	TRBJ2-5	TRBV7-8	TGTGCCAGCAGCTTGGGACAGACCATACAAGAGACCCAGTACTTC	CASSLGQTIQETQYF
TRBD1	NA	TRBJ1-2	TRBV7-2	TGTGCCAGCAGCCCTACAGGGGGGAATGGCTACACCTTC	CASSPTGGNGYTF
TRBD1	many	TRBJ1-6	TRBV7-2	TGTGCCAGCAGTAGGACAGGGGAATCCTATAATTCACCCCTCCACTTT	CASSRTGESYNSPLHF
TRBD2	NA	TRBJ2-1	TRBV20-1	TGCAGTGCTAGAGTGCTAGCGGGGAGCTCCTACAATGAGCAGTTCTTC	CSARVLAGSSYNEQFF
NA	NA	TRBJ2-2	TRBV6-4	TGTGCCAGCAGTGACGGAGGGGCCGGGGAGCTGTTTTTT	CASSDGGAGELFF
NA	few	TRBJ2-3	TRBV7-2	TGTGCCAGCAGCCCGAGGCTCTTCGATACGCAGTATTTT	CASSPRLFDTQYF
NA	NA	TRBJ2-1	TRBV6-1	TGTGCCAGGTGGGGGAGCTCCTACAATGAGCAGTTCTTC	CARWGSSYNEQFF
NA	few	TRBJ2-3	TRBV5-8	TGTGCCAGCAGCTTGAGAAGCACAGATACGCAGTATTTT	CASSLRSTDTQYF
TRBD1	NA	TRBJ2-1	TRBV7-3	TGTGCCAGCAGCTTAAATAAGTTGGTAGACAGGGCCCCTCGCCTGACCTACAATGAGCAGTTCTTC	CASSLNKLVDRAPRLTYNEQFF
NA	NA	TRBJ2-5	TRBV12-3/TRBV12-4	TGTGCCAGCAGTCCACCACACAGCCAAGAGACCCAGTACTTC	CASSPPHSQETQYF